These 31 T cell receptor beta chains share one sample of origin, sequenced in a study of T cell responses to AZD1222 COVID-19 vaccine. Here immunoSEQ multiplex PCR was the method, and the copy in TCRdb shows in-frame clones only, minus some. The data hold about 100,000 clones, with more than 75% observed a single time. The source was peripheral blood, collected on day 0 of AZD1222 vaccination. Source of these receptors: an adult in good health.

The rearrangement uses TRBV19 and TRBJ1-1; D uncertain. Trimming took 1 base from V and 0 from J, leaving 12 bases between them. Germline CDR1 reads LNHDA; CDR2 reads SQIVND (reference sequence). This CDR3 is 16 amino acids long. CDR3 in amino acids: CASSIGGWEVNTEAFF. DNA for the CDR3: TGTGCCAGTAGTATAGGTGGTTGGGAGGTGAACACTGAAGCTTTCTTT.

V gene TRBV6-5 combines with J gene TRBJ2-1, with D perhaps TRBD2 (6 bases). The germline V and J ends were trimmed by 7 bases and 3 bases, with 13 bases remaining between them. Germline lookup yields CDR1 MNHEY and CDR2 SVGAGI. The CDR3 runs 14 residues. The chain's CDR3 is CASTLGTYYNEQFF. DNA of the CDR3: TGTGCCAGCACCCTCGGGACTTACTACAATGAGCAGTTCTTC.

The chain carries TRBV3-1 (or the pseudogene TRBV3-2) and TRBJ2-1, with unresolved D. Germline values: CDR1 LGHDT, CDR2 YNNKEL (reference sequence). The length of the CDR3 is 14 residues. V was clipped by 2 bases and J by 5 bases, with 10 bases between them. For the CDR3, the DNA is TGTGCCAGCAGCCAAATGGCCGCTGACAATGAGCAGTTCTTC. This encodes CASSQMAADNEQFF.

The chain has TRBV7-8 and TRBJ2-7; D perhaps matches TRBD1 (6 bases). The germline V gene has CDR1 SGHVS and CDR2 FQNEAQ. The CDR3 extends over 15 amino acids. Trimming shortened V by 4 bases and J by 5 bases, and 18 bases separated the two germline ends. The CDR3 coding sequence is TGTGCCAGCAGCTCAGGGGCAGGGTGGATCAACGAGCAGTACTTC. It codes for CASSSGAGWINEQYF.

CDR3 nucleotide sequence: TGTGCCAGCAGACCCGGGACAGGGGGCTTTGATGGCAATCAGCCCCAGCATTTT. It yields the protein CASRPGTGGFDGNQPQHF. This chain joins TRBV28 and TRBJ1-5; 12 bases are a match to TRBD1. Trimming took 6 bases from V and 2 from J; bases not matched to a gene: 11. Per the germline V gene, CDR1 is MDHEN and CDR2 is SYDVKM. The CDR3 length is 18 residues.

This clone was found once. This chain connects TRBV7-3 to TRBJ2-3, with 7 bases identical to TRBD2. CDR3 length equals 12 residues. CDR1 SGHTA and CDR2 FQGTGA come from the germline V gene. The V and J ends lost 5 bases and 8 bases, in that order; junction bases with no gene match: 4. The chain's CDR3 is CASSLPGGTQYF. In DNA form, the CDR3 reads TGTGCCAGCAGCCTACCGGGGGGTACGCAGTATTTT.

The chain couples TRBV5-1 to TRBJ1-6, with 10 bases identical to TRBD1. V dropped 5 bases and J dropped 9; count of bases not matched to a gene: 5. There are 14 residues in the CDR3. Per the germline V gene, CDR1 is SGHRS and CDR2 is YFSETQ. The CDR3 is CASRSGQGTSPLHF. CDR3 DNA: TGCGCCAGCAGGTCGGGACAGGGGACTTCACCCCTCCACTTT.

The CDR3, as DNA: TGCGCCAGCAGCCCCGCGAGGCGGGAGACCCAGTACTTC. This gives the protein CASSPARRETQYF. The V gene is TRBV5-1, the J gene TRBJ2-5; D gene unclear. The CDR3 totals 13 residues. Germline assignment: CDR1 SGHRS and CDR2 YFSETQ. Trimming cost V 4 bases and J 5 bases, with 12 bases left between them.

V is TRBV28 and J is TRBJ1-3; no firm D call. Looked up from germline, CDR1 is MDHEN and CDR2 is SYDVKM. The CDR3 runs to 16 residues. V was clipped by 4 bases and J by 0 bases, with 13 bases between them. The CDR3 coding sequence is TGTGCCAGCAGTTCCTGGACGGCTAGCTCTGGAAACACCATATATTTT. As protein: CASSSWTASSGNTIYF.

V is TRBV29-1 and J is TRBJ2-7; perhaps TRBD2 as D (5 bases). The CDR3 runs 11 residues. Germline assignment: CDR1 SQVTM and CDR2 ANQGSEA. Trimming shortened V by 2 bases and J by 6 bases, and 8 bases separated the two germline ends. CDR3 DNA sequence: TGCAGCGTTGAATTCGGGGTCGAGCAGTACTTC. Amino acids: CSVEFGVEQYF.

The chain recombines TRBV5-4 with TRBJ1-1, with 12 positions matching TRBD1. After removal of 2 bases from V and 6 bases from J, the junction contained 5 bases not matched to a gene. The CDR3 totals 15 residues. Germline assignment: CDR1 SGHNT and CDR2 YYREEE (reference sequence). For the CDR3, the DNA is TGTGCCAGCAGCTTCGGGACAGGGGGCGCGGCTGAAGCTTTCTTT. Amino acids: CASSFGTGGAAEAFF. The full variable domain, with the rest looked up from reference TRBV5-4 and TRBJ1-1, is ETGVTQSPTHLIKTRGQQVTLRCSSQSGHNTVSWYQQALGQGPQFIFQYYREEENGRGNFPPRFSGLQFPNYSSELNVNALELDDSALYLCASSFGTGGAAEAFFGQGTRLTVV.

CDR3 residues: CAWSWRENQPQHF. The CDR3 coding sequence is TGTGCCTGGAGTTGGAGGGAAAATCAGCCCCAGCATTTT. This chain uses TRBV30 with TRBJ1-5; no clear D. The CDR3 extends over 13 amino acids. Germline V lookup: CDR1 GTSNPN, CDR2 SVGIG (reference sequence). The V end lost 2 bases, the J end lost 4 bases, and 9 bases lay between the germline ends.

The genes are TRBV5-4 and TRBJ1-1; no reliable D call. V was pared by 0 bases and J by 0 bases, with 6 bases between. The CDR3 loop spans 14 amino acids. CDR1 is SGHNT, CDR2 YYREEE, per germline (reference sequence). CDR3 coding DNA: TGTGCCAGCAGCTTGGGATTGGTGAACACTGAAGCTTTCTTT. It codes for CASSLGLVNTEAFF.

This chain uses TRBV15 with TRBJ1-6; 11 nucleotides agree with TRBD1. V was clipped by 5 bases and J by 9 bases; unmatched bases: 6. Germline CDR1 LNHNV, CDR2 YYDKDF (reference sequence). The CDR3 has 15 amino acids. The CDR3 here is CATSPAGTGGSPLHF. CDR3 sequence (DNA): TGTGCCACCAGCCCCGCCGGGACAGGGGGTTCACCCCTCCACTTT.

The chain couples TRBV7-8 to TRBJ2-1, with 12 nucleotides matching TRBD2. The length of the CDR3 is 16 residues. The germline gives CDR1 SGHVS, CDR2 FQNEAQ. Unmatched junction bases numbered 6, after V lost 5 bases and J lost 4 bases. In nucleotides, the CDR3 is TGTGCCAGCAGCCGGCGCACTAGCGGGGGGTACAATGAGCAGTTCTTC. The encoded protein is CASSRRTSGGYNEQFF.

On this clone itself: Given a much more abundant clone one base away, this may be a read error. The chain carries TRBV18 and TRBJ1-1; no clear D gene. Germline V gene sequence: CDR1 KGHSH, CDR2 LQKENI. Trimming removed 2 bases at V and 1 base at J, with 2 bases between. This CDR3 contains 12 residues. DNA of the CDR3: TGTGCCAGCTCACCAAAGAACACTGAAGCTTTCTTT. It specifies CASSPKNTEAFF.

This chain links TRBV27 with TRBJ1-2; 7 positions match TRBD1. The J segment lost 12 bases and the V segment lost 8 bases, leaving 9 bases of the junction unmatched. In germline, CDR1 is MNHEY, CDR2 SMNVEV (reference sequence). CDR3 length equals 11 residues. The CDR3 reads CASGRTGVHTF. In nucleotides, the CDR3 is TGTGCCAGCGGAAGGACAGGTGTCCACACCTTC.

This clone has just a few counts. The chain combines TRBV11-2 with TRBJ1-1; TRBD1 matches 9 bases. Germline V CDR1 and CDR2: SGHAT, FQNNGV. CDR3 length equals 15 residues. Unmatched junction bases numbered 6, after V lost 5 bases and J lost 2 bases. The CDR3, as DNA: TGTGCCAGCAGCCCTTACAGGGGGCGAAACACTGAAGCTTTCTTT. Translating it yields CASSPYRGRNTEAFF. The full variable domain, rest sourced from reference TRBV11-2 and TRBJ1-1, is EAGVAQSPRYKIIEKRQSVAFWCNPISGHATLYWYQQILGQGPKLLIQFQNNGVVDDSQLPKDRFSAERLKGVDSTLKIQPAKLEDSAVYLCASSPYRGRNTEAFFGQGTRLTVV.

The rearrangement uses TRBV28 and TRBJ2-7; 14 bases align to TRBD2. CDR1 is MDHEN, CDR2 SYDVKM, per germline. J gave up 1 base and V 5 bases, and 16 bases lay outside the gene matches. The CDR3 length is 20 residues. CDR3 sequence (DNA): TGTGCCAGCAGTCCACAAGTGGGACTAGCGGGGGACCTATTATCCTACGAGCAGTACTTC. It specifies CASSPQVGLAGDLLSYEQYF.

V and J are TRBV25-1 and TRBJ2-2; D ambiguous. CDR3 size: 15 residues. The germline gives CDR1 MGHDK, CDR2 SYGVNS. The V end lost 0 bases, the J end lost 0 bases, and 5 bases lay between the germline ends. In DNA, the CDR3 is TGTGCCAGCAGTGAATACTCGACGAACACCGGGGAGCTGTTTTTT. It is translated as CASSEYSTNTGELFF.

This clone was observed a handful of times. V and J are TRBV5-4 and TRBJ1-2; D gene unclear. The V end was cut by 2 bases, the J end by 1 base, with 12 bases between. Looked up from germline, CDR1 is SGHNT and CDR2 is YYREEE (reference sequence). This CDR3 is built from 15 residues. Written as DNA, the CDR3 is TGTGCCAGCAGCTTAGAATCAAGCTTTAACTATGGCTACACCTTC. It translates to CASSLESSFNYGYTF. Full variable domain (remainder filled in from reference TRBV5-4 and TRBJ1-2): ETGVTQSPTHLIKTRGQQVTLRCSSQSGHNTVSWYQQALGQGPQFIFQYYREEENGRGNFPPRFSGLQFPNYSSELNVNALELDDSALYLCASSLESSFNYGYTFGSGTRLTVV.

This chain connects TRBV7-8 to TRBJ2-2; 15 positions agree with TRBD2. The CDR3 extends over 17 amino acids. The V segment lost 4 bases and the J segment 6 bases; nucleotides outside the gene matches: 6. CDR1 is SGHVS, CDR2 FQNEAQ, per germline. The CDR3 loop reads CASSSPGLAGGAGELFF. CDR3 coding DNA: TGTGCCAGCAGCTCCCCTGGACTAGCGGGGGGGGCCGGGGAGCTGTTTTTT.

Here the CDR3 DNA reads TGCAGTGCAAGTCTAGCATCTGGCAGCAATGAGCAGTTCTTC. It is translated as CSASLASGSNEQFF. The V and J genes are TRBV20-1 and TRBJ2-1, with a tentative D call TRBD2 (5 bases). The CDR3 consists of 14 residues. V lost 6 bases to trimming and J lost 6 bases, with 18 bases between them. The germline CDR1 and CDR2 sequences are DFQATT and SNEGSKA (reference sequence).

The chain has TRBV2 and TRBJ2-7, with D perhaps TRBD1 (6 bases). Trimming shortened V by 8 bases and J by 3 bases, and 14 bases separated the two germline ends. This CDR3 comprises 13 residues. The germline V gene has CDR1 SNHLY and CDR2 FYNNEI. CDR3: CASQLDSIYEQYF. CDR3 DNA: TGTGCCAGCCAGTTGGACAGCATCTACGAGCAGTACTTC.

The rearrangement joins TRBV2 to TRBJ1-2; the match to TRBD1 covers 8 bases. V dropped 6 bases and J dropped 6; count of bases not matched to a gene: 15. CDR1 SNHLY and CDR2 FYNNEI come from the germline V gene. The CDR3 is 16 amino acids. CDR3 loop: CASRRTGLSMSDGYTF. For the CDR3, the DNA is TGTGCCAGCAGAAGGACAGGGCTAAGCATGTCGGATGGCTACACCTTC.

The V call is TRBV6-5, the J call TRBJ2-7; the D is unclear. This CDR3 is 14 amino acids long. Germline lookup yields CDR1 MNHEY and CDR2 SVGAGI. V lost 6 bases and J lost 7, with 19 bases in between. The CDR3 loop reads CASRFSDTLREQYF. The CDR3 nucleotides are TGTGCCAGCAGGTTCTCGGATACGTTACGAGAGCAGTACTTC.

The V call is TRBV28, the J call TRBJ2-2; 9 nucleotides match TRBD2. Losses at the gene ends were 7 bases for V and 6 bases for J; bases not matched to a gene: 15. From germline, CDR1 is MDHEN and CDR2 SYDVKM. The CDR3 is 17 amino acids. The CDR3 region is CASTLGLAGIKAGELFF. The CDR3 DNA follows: TGTGCCAGCACCCTGGGGCTAGCGGGGATAAAGGCCGGGGAGCTGTTTTTT.

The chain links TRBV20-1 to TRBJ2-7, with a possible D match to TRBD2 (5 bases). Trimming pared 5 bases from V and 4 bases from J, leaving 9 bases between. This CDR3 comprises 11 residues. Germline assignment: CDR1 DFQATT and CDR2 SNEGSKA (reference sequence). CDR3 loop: CSAEGGYEQYF. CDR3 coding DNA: TGCAGTGCTGAAGGCGGGTACGAGCAGTACTTC.

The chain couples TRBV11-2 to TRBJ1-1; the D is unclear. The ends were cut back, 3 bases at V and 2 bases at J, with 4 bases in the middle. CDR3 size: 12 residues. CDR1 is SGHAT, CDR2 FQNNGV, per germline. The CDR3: CASSFYNTEAFF. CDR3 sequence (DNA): TGTGCCAGCAGCTTCTACAACACTGAAGCTTTCTTT.

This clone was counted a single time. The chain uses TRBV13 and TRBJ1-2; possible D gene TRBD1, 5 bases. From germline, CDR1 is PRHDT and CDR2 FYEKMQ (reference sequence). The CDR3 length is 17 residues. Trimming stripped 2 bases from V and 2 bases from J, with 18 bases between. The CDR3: CASSLSGRVDTNYGYTF. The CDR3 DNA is TGTGCCAGCAGCTTATCTGGCAGGGTAGATACCAACTATGGCTACACCTTC.

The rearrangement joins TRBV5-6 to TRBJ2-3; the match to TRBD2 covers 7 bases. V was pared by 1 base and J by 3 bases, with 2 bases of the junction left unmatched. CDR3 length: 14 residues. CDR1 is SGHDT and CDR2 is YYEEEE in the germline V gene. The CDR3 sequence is CASSLRGVTDTQYF. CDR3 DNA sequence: TGTGCCAGCAGCTTGCGGGGGGTTACAGATACGCAGTATTTT.